This T cell receptor beta chain was captured in a study of response to subunit inactivated influenza vaccine. Study results and limitations: Every seasonal influenza vaccination brings in few new T cells, the authors suggested.

TCRdb called the RT-PCR reads again in MiXCR, with one record for every CDR3 protein. The sample records about 310,000 distinct CDR3 sequences, roughly 22% being singletons. This clonotype was picked up a small number of times. Its antigen is undetermined. Germline CDR1 reads ENHRY; CDR2 reads SYGVKD. Trimming took off 6 bases at V and 3 bases at J, with 11 bases between the two ends. The CDR3 extends over 13 amino acids. The chain couples TRBV10-3 to TRBJ2-5; D might be TRBD1 (5 bases). The origin of this receptor is a man aged 50-75 years who received an inactivated influenza vaccine. The material sequenced was PBMCs from blood, taken less than 22 months after vaccination. The CDR3 here is CAISSQGKETQYF. In DNA, the CDR3 is TGTGCCATCAGCTCCCAGGGAAAAGAGACCCAGTACTTC.